This TCR beta chain was found in a study of T cell responses to AZD1222 COVID-19 vaccine (dated by TCRdb to about 2021). As for the study more broadly: TCR sequencing covered more than 230 trial participants: approximately 200 given two doses of AZD1222 and 26 given two doses of MenACWY control vaccine. Enrollment into the trials was organized by age into subgroups of 18-55, 56-69 and 70-plus years, and those subgroups contained approximately 150, 30 and 60 TCR-sequenced participants, respectively. Summary of the overall study and its limitations: A significant rise in spike-specific TCR breadth and depth was observed after two AZD1222 doses relative to day 0 and relative to MenACWY recipients. The whole spike protein was spanned by vaccine-associated CD4 TCRs, and dominant responses were seen in regions 160-218 and 743-854. Reportedly, close to half of the unique spike-specific TCRs recognized epitopes lying outside the regions that are mutated in the B.1.351 and B.1.1.7 variants. Because no day 14 peak-response samples were available, the repertoires could be characterized only after the peak T cell response. Only six or seven AZD1222 recipients were SARS-CoV-2 seropositive at baseline, limiting conclusions about previously exposed vaccinees. Most participants were white British and females outnumbered males, and the authors suggested that clonal diversity may have been underestimated. In the small 56-69-year group, the increase in depth fell short of significance, most likely because of low power.

This sample's time point label indicates: baseline before first vaccination. What this sample's treatment or condition label stands for: meningococcal conjugate vaccine given as trial control. Vaccinee samples came from UK trials COV001 and COV002, including a single-blind randomized controlled phase 2/3 trial of AZD1222 (ChAdOx1 nCoV-19) in healthy adults. Trial participant PBMC samples were collected at day 0 and day 28 after the second dose for TCRbeta chain sequencing. This clone was observed a single time. Its antigen target is currently unknown. It has no much larger one-base neighbor in the sample; base qualities were not kept. Trimming costs V 6 bases and J 6 bases, and their ends lie 9 bases apart. CDR1 and CDR2, looked up from the germline V gene, are MNHEY and SVGAGI. Spanning cysteine to phenylalanine, the CDR3 consists of 11 amino acids. CDR3 DNA is the only sequence kept; it has 33 bases, read in frame from the first base.

The CDR3 regions of human TCRbeta chains were subjected to immunosequencing. The original pipeline was this. TCRs in the repertoires were compared against a reference library of SARS-CoV-2-specific TCRs that had been generated with the MIRA antigen-specificity platform. Breadth meant the fraction of unique TCRs that were SARS-CoV-2-associated, whereas depth meant the fraction of total T cells that were SARS-CoV-2-associated. Using the MIRA data, every spike-specific TCR was mapped to the spike region that the TCR reacted to and assigned to either a CD4 or a CD8 class. Log10-transformed breadth and depth values were compared by one-way ANOVA with Sidak's multiple comparisons tests. The table comes from immuneACCESS by way of TCRdb, which keeps in-frame sequences with V and J called. Part of the clones is missing from these tables; in studies checked, under half for an unresolved V gene and the rest for unknown reasons. V and J calls and clone size are as listed in that table; D and trimming were resolved from the DNA. This sample gives 150,000 to 200,000 clones in total; about nine tenths of them show up just once. The top ten clones comprise around 2.9% of the sample.

The V gene is TRBV6-5 and the J gene is TRBJ2-7, and TRBD1 may be the D gene, going by 6 matching bases. This specimen was peripheral blood, taken on day 0 of MenACWY control vaccination. The clonotype was recovered from an adult in good health. CDR3 loop: CASRSGAEQYF. The nucleotides are TGTGCCAGCAGATCAGGGGCCGAGCAGTACTTC.